This T cell receptor (beta chain) was recorded in a study of shared clonotypes between healthy human individuals. General study results and limits: About 5% was the fraction of naive CD4 clonotypes found shared across a few donors. Sampling included only blood; tissue repertoires likely differ.

Replicate PCRs from sorted subsets contained approximately 220 ng DNA, which is 30,000 to 35,000 T cell genomes. Sequencing used immunoSEQ multiplex PCR; TCRdb keeps in-frame clones, though not all of them. The sample comprises around 1.9 million clones, around 95% of which are singletons, and approximately 1.6% rests with the top ten. Concerning this clone itself: Its antigen is currently unknown.

Naive-designated CD8 cells lacked CD45RO, were positively enriched for CCR7, and omitted terminally differentiated effector memory CD45RA+ cells. Trimming took 3 bases from V and 1 from J, leaving 12 bases between them. The CDR3 totals 15 residues. CDR1 and CDR2 from the germline V gene are SGHAT and FQNNGV. Sequenced input: naive CD8+ T cells from PBMCs. This TCR was recovered from a man younger than 35 in good health. Some clones in this sample may be carry-over from other donors' samples. The chain employs TRBV11-2 and TRBJ1-2; perhaps TRBD1 as D (5 bases). The CDR3 here is CASSLTGPFNYGYTF. CDR3 bases: TGTGCCAGCAGCTTGACGGGACCCTTTAACTATGGCTACACCTTC.